The next 28 T cell receptor beta chains were all read from a single sample in a study of early T cells in non-severe SARS-CoV-2 infection. TCRdb reprocessed the 5' RACE reads via MiXCR and lists one record per CDR3 protein. The sample includes some 67,000 distinct CDR3 sequences, 10% of them seen just once. Here the sequenced sample was whole blood, taken at baseline. Receptors originate from an adult who was a healthcare worker with PCR-confirmed SARS-CoV-2 infection or an uninfected control (not recorded which).

At least ten counts were recorded for this clonotype. V and J are TRBV7-8 and TRBJ1-4; the D is unclear. Germline values: CDR1 SGHVS, CDR2 FQNEAQ. This CDR3 is 15 amino acids long. V lost 3 bases and J 6 bases, leaving 14 bases between the germline ends. The CDR3 reads CASSLPAADYEKLFF. The CDR3, as DNA: TGTGCCAGCAGCTTGCCGGCAGCTGATTATGAAAAACTGTTTTTT. Full variable domain (rest looked up from reference TRBV7-8 and TRBJ1-4): GAGVSQSPRYKVAKRGQDVALRCDPISGHVSLFWYQQALGQGPEFLTYFQNEAQLDKSGLPSDRFFAERPEGSVSTLKIQRTQQEDSAVYLCASSLPAADYEKLFFGSGTQLSVL.

This clonotype has ten or more counts. The chain joins TRBV11-2 to TRBJ2-3; D might be TRBD2 (5 bases). The CDR3 is made up of 13 amino acids. Germline values: CDR1 SGHAT, CDR2 FQNNGV. The V gene lost 5 bases and the J gene lost 2 bases, with 8 bases spanning the gap. The CDR3 nucleotides are TGTGCCAGCAGCCGGGGTCACACAGATACGCAGTATTTT. Protein sequence: CASSRGHTDTQYF.

The table lists this clonotype with a few counts. V usage is TRBV4-2 and J usage is TRBJ1-5; possible D gene TRBD1, 5 bases. The CDR3 spans 16 residues. V shed 0 bases and J shed 2 bases, with 11 bases lying between them. The germline V gene has CDR1 LGHNA and CDR2 YNFKEQ. The CDR3 spells CASSQDLGVGNQPQHF. The CDR3 DNA reads TGTGCCAGCAGCCAAGATCTGGGGGTGGGCAATCAGCCCCAGCATTTT.

This clonotype was detected many times. V is TRBV7-9 and J is TRBJ2-3, with D perhaps TRBD1 (5 bases). The CDR3 spans 13 residues. V was clipped by 3 bases and J by 2 bases, with 6 bases between them. CDR1 and CDR2 from the germline V gene are SEHNR and FQNEAQ (reference sequence). The CDR3 region has the DNA TGTGCCAGCAGCTTCAGGGTCACAGATACGCAGTATTTT. Translating it yields CASSFRVTDTQYF.

This clonotype was picked up many times. V and J are TRBV7-3 and TRBJ1-1, with TRBD1 identical over 7 bases. Germline CDR1 reads SGHTA; CDR2 reads FQGTGA. This CDR3 is 15 amino acids long. V gave up 1 base and J gave up 4 bases; unmatched junction bases: 6. The CDR3 sequence: CASSLNPWDSTEAFF. CDR3 DNA: TGTGCCAGCAGCTTAAATCCGTGGGACAGCACTGAAGCTTTCTTT.

The CDR3 bases are TGCGCCAGCAGCCCGACAGGGAATCCCTACGAGCAGTACTTC. Its translation is CASSPTGNPYEQYF. The rearrangement joins TRBV5-1 to TRBJ2-7; 7 nucleotides align to TRBD1. The V gene end was trimmed by 4 bases and the J gene end by 2 bases; junction bases not matched to a gene: 6. The germline V gene has CDR1 SGHRS and CDR2 YFSETQ. CDR3 length: 14 residues.

This clonotype has more than one count but fewer than ten. J is TRBJ2-3 and V is TRBV3-1, with a possible D match to TRBD1 (6 bases). This CDR3 comprises 15 residues. The V gene's germline CDR1 is LGHDT and CDR2 YNNKEL (reference sequence). The V end was cut by 4 bases, the J end by 1 base, with 12 bases between. The CDR3 coding sequence is TGTGCCAGCAGCCCCCAGGGGACGGGCACAGATACGCAGTATTTT. Translated, it gives CASSPQGTGTDTQYF.

This clonotype showed up many times. The V and J genes are TRBV10-3 and TRBJ2-5, with TRBD1 matching over 9 bases. This CDR3 comprises 13 residues. The V gene end was trimmed by 6 bases and the J gene end by 3 bases; junction bases not matched to a gene: 2. CDR1 is ENHRY and CDR2 is SYGVKD in the germline V gene. DNA of the CDR3: TGTGCCATCAGCCGGACAGGGGAAGAGACCCAGTACTTC. The encoded protein is CAISRTGEETQYF.

There are many counts of this clonotype. This chain connects TRBV12-5 to TRBJ1-2, with unresolved D. The CDR3 sequence is 14 residues long. V gave up 5 bases and J gave up 4 bases, with 14 bases separating them. Germline assignment: CDR1 LGHNT and CDR2 FRNRAP. The CDR3 region is CASGPLKTSYGYTF. The CDR3 DNA sequence: TGTGCTAGTGGTCCCCTCAAGACAAGCTATGGCTACACCTTC.

The J gene is TRBJ2-7, the V gene TRBV7-2; tentatively, D is TRBD1 (6 bases). The CDR3 is made up of 18 amino acids. Germline V gene lookup returns CDR1 SGHTA and CDR2 FQGNSA. V was cut by 5 bases and J by 6 bases, with 29 bases left in between. CDR3 loop: CASSAHDFTGTPGGEQYF. CDR3 DNA sequence: TGTGCCAGCAGCGCCCACGACTTTACCGGGACACCCGGCGGCGAGCAGTACTTC.

The rearrangement links TRBV7-2 to TRBJ2-7, with D perhaps matching TRBD2 (6 bases). V was cut by 3 bases and J by 0 bases, with 18 bases left in between. Germline CDR1 SGHTA, CDR2 FQGNSA. The CDR3 is 17 residues long. CDR3 sequence: CASSFGTLASASYEQYF. The DNA of the CDR3 is TGTGCCAGCAGCTTCGGAACCCTGGCTAGCGCCTCCTACGAGCAGTACTTC.

This clonotype was seen ten or more times. The rearrangement joins TRBV24-1 to TRBJ2-7; D is unclear. This CDR3 contains 12 residues. Germline CDR1 and CDR2: KGHDR and SFDVKD. Trimming shortened V by 3 bases and J by 1 base, and 3 bases separated the two germline ends. The CDR3 sequence is CATSDGSYEQYF. In DNA form, the CDR3 reads TGTGCCACCAGTGATGGATCCTACGAGCAGTACTTC.

The chain joins TRBV4-2 to TRBJ1-3; D possibly corresponds to TRBD1 (6 bases). CDR3 size: 15 residues. Trimming left V 0 bases short and J 0 bases short, with 6 bases between. Germline V lookup: CDR1 LGHNA, CDR2 YNFKEQ. The CDR3 nucleotides are TGTGCCAGCAGCCAAGAACAGGGCTCTGGAAACACCATATATTTT. This encodes CASSQEQGSGNTIYF.

In this sample, this clonotype turned up many times. V and J are TRBV12-3 or TRBV12-4 and TRBJ2-5; 9 bases align to TRBD2. The J segment lost 4 bases and the V segment lost 3 bases, leaving 3 bases of the junction unmatched. The CDR3 is made up of 14 amino acids. This chain's CDR3 is CASSFVAGVETQYF. The DNA of the CDR3 is TGTGCCAGCAGTTTCGTAGCGGGAGTAGAGACCCAGTACTTC.

This clonotype was seen only a few times. The rearrangement uses TRBV7-8 and TRBJ1-6; 7 bases line up with TRBD1. This CDR3 has 15 residues. J was trimmed by 9 bases and V by 1 base; bases with no gene match: 6. Germline-derived CDR1 and CDR2 are SGHVS and FQNEAQ. The CDR3 nucleotides are TGTGCCAGCAGCTTAGTCGGCAGGGGGGGTTCACCCCTCCACTTT. It specifies CASSLVGRGGSPLHF.

This clonotype was observed a handful of times. This chain joins TRBV28 and TRBJ1-1, with TRBD1 identical over 7 bases. CDR1 is MDHEN, CDR2 SYDVKM, per germline. The length of the CDR3 is 16 residues. J gave up 0 bases and V 5 bases, and 9 bases lay outside the gene matches. Here the CDR3 reads CASSTGALHMNTEAFF. In DNA, the CDR3 is TGTGCCAGCAGTACAGGGGCTCTCCACATGAACACTGAAGCTTTCTTT. The complete variable domain, with remaining parts taken from reference TRBV28 and TRBJ1-1, reads DVKVTQSSRYLVKRTGEKVFLECVQDMDHENMFWYRQDPGLGLRLIYFSYDVKMKEKGDIPEGYSVSREKKERFSLILESASTNQTSMYLCASSTGALHMNTEAFFGQGTRLTVV.

This clonotype occurred many times. The CDR3 sequence: CASSEAGYEQYF. The CDR3 coding sequence is TGTGCCAGCAGTGAAGCAGGGTACGAGCAGTACTTC. The chain employs TRBV6-1 and TRBJ2-7, with D uncertain. The CDR3 has 12 amino acids. Germline V gene data show CDR1 as MNHNS and CDR2 as SASEGT. Trimming stripped 0 bases from V and 4 bases from J, with 4 bases between.

This clonotype came up a few times. The chain recombines TRBV28 with TRBJ2-3; D could derive from TRBD1 or TRBD2 (5 bases each). The CDR3 length is 14 residues. Germline CDR1 MDHEN, CDR2 SYDVKM. V lost 4 bases, J lost 5 bases, and 13 bases lay in between. The CDR3 DNA reads as TGTGCCAGCAGTTCAGACAGAGAGGGAGATACGCAGTATTTT. Amino acid sequence: CASSSDREGDTQYF.

This clonotype was counted a few times. The chain links TRBV28 to TRBJ1-1; no clear D gene. The germline V gene has CDR1 MDHEN and CDR2 SYDVKM. V dropped 5 bases and J dropped 3 bases, with 4 bases sitting between them. CDR3 length: 11 amino acids. CDR3 sequence: CASSTYTEAFF. The CDR3 region has the DNA TGTGCCAGCAGTACATACACTGAAGCTTTCTTT.

As regards this clonotype: This may be a read error, as it is one base from a much larger clone. The chain combines TRBV9 with TRBJ1-1, with no clear D. Germline-derived CDR1 and CDR2 are SGDLS and YYNGEE. Trimming removed 4 bases at V and 5 bases at J, with 18 bases between. The CDR3 spans 15 residues. The CDR3 bases are TGTGCCAGCAGCCCCTCCGGGGAGAGACGTACTGAAGCTTTCTTT. This codes for CASSPSGERRTEAFF.

This clonotype was seen a few times. This chain connects TRBV7-2 to TRBJ1-3, with 8 nucleotides matching TRBD1. CDR1 is SGHTA and CDR2 is FQGNSA in the germline V gene. The CDR3 is 16 amino acids. With V trimmed by 2 bases and J by 1 base, 4 bases remained unmatched. The CDR3 DNA is TGTGCCAGCAGCTTAAGCAGGGGGCTTTCTGGAAACACCATATATTTT. Protein sequence: CASSLSRGLSGNTIYF.

This clonotype occurred a few times. The V call is TRBV29-1, the J call TRBJ1-2; TRBD1 is a possible D gene (5 bases). Germline-derived CDR1 and CDR2 are SQVTM and ANQGSEA. Trimming left V 6 bases short and J 3 bases short, with 8 bases between. This CDR3 is 11 amino acids long. Here the CDR3 reads CSVGEDYGYTF. CDR3 sequence (DNA): TGCAGCGTAGGGGAAGACTATGGCTACACCTTC.

This clonotype was found a few times. V is TRBV6-5 and J is TRBJ1-1, with D possibly TRBD1 on 5 matching bases. Germline V lookup: CDR1 MNHEY, CDR2 SVGAGI. V was clipped by 6 bases and J by 0 bases, with 8 bases between them. The CDR3 has 13 residues. The DNA for the CDR3 is TGTGCCAGCAGGCCAGGGCTGAACACTGAAGCTTTCTTT. It encodes CASRPGLNTEAFF.

This clonotype was seen repeatedly, ten times or more. The chain joins TRBV5-1 to TRBJ1-1; TRBD1 might be the D (6 bases). V lost 4 bases to trimming and J lost 4 bases, with 11 bases between them. The germline CDR1 and CDR2 sequences are SGHRS and YFSETQ. The CDR3 covers 13 residues. The chain's CDR3 is CASSAQQGTEAFF. The CDR3 bases are TGCGCCAGCAGCGCCCAACAGGGCACTGAAGCTTTCTTT.

This chain links TRBV12-3 or TRBV12-4 with TRBJ2-5, with 8 bases lining up with TRBD1. The CDR3 is made up of 14 amino acids. V lost 4 bases to trimming and J lost 5 bases; unmatched junction nucleotides: 6. The CDR3: CASSSARQGETQYF. The CDR3 nucleotides read TGTGCCAGCAGTTCCGCGCGACAGGGGGAGACCCAGTACTTC.

This clonotype appeared many times. The chain employs TRBV12-3 or TRBV12-4 and TRBJ1-3; no definite D call. The CDR3 sequence is 14 residues long. Trimming removed 2 bases at V and 1 base at J, with 6 bases between. Here the CDR3 DNA reads TGTGCCAGCAGTTTATATGGGTCTGGAAACACCATATATTTT. Its translation is CASSLYGSGNTIYF.

The sample holds a few counts of this clonotype. The chain has TRBV7-2 and TRBJ2-1, with TRBD2 matching over 9 bases. The CDR3 is made up of 15 amino acids. Germline assignment: CDR1 SGHTA and CDR2 FQGNSA. J was trimmed by 2 bases and V by 1 base; bases with no gene match: 0. The CDR3 DNA follows: TGTGCCAGCAGCTTAGGCGGGAGGGCCTACAATGAGCAGTTCTTC. Translating gives CASSLGGRAYNEQFF.

The CDR3 protein is CATSDLPGHGYTF. CDR3 nucleotide sequence: TGTGCCACCAGTGATTTACCAGGGCATGGCTACACCTTC. The V gene is TRBV24-1, the J gene TRBJ1-2; D might be TRBD1 (5 bases). The CDR3 sequence is 13 residues long. Germline lookup yields CDR1 KGHDR and CDR2 SFDVKD. Trimming stripped 1 base from V and 6 bases from J, with 8 bases between.